A selection of T cell receptor beta chains follows, all from one sample in a study of T cell responses to AZD1222 COVID-19 vaccine. Method: immunoSEQ multiplex PCR; TCRdb's copy keeps in-frame clones and lacks some. The sample holds about 100,000 clones, roughly 91% seen once. Specimen: peripheral blood, collected on day 0 of AZD1222 vaccination. These receptors came from an adult in good health. Both conserved end residues are part of each CDR3. D genes are given only for firm matches. Not every row has a clone size; where given, it reads once, few, many or a size class.

V gene	J gene	clone size	D gene	CDR3 protein	CDR3 DNA
TRBV28	TRBJ2-2	NA	TRBD1	CASSVRQGASGELFF	TGTGCCAGCAGTGTGCGACAGGGGGCGTCCGGGGAGCTGTTTTTT
TRBV4-2	TRBJ1-2	NA	NA	CASSQDNVANYGYTF	TGTGCCAGCAGCCAAGACAACGTCGCTAACTATGGCTACACCTTC
TRBV30	TRBJ2-1	NA	NA	CAWSEAGSSSYNEQFF	TGTGCCTGGAGTGAAGCCGGGAGTAGCTCCTACAATGAGCAGTTCTTC
TRBV5-1	TRBJ2-5	NA	NA	CASSLVQGRETQYF	TGCGCCAGCAGCTTGGTCCAGGGAAGGGAGACCCAGTACTTC
TRBV30	TRBJ1-5	NA	NA	CAWSAQGGQPQHF	TGTGCCTGGAGTGCCCAGGGCGGCCAGCCCCAGCATTTT
TRBV28	TRBJ2-1	NA	NA	CASSPISVAGYNEQFF	TGTGCCAGCAGTCCGATTTCCGTGGCGGGATACAATGAGCAGTTCTTC
TRBV6-2/TRBV6-3	TRBJ2-7	NA	TRBD2	CASSRPRTSASYEQYF	TGTGCCAGCAGCCGCCCCCGCACTAGCGCCTCCTACGAGCAGTACTTC
TRBV6-5	TRBJ1-2	once	TRBD1	CASSYSAGGNYGYTF	TGTGCCAGCAGTTACTCCGCAGGGGGCAACTATGGCTACACCTTC
TRBV3-1/TRBV3-2	TRBJ2-2	once	TRBD1	CASSEGYGTGITGELFF	TGTGCCAGCAGCGAAGGTTACGGGACAGGGATTACCGGGGAGCTGTTTTTT
TRBV7-9	TRBJ2-1	NA	TRBD2	CASSLVTSGDNEQFF	TGTGCCAGCAGCTTAGTGACTAGCGGGGACAATGAGCAGTTCTTC
TRBV9	TRBJ2-7	NA	NA	CASSVGVQGEQYF	TGTGCCAGCAGCGTAGGAGTTCAGGGCGAGCAGTACTTC
TRBV30	TRBJ1-3	NA	TRBD1	CAWSADRVGNTIYF	TGTGCCTGGAGTGCAGACAGGGTTGGAAACACCATATATTTT
TRBV5-1	TRBJ2-5	NA	TRBD2	CASSVSGGQETQYF	TGCGCCAGCAGCGTTAGCGGGGGACAAGAGACCCAGTACTTC
TRBV27	TRBJ1-2	NA	NA	CASSLGGTNYGYTF	TGTGCCAGCAGTTTAGGGGGGACGAACTATGGCTACACCTTC
TRBV29-1	TRBJ2-1	NA	TRBD2	CSVDKTSGDNEQFF	TGCAGCGTTGACAAAACTAGCGGGGACAATGAGCAGTTCTTC
TRBV6-2/TRBV6-3	TRBJ2-7	NA	TRBD2	CASSSVGGYEQYF	TGTGCCAGCAGTTCGGTGGGAGGGTACGAGCAGTACTTC
TRBV2	TRBJ1-1	NA	NA	CASRGRPDTEAFF	TGTGCCAGCAGAGGGCGTCCGGACACTGAAGCTTTCTTT
TRBV19	TRBJ1-4	few	TRBD1	CATTDRGRRTGDTTNEKLFF	TGTGCCACCACCGATAGGGGAAGGAGGACAGGAGATACAACTAATGAAAAACTGTTTTTT
TRBV6-5	TRBJ1-5	once	NA	CASSYSTWQDNQPQHF	TGTGCCAGCAGTTACTCGACGTGGCAGGATAATCAGCCCCAGCATTTT
TRBV29-1	TRBJ1-4	NA	TRBD1	CSVELATGFNEKLFF	TGCAGCGTTGAATTAGCGACAGGGTTTAATGAAAAACTGTTTTTT
TRBV29-1	TRBJ2-1	NA	NA	CSVSPYNEQFF	TGCAGCGTTTCCCCCTACAATGAGCAGTTCTTC
TRBV18	TRBJ2-1	NA	NA	CASSPRDGNEQFF	TGTGCCAGCTCACCAAGGGACGGTAATGAGCAGTTCTTC
TRBV2	TRBJ2-7	NA	NA	CASSGQDSYEQYF	TGTGCCAGCAGTGGACAGGATTCCTACGAGCAGTACTTC
TRBV2	TRBJ1-2	NA	NA	CASSRGNYGYTF	TGTGCCAGCAGTCGGGGTAACTATGGCTACACCTTC
TRBV19	TRBJ1-5	NA	NA	CASSVRDGLFSQPQHF	TGTGCCAGTAGCGTCCGGGACGGCCTGTTTAGTCAGCCCCAGCATTTT
TRBV7-6	TRBJ1-3	NA	NA	CASSLFVANSGNTIYF	TGTGCCAGCAGCTTATTTGTGGCCAACTCTGGAAACACCATATATTTT
TRBV27	TRBJ1-3	NA	NA	CASRQVGGNTIYF	TGTGCCAGCAGGCAGGTGGGAGGAAACACCATATATTTT
TRBV7-9	TRBJ1-4	NA	TRBD1	CASSQGYRGRNEKLFF	TGTGCCAGCAGCCAAGGCTACAGGGGAAGGAATGAAAAACTGTTTTTT
TRBV5-3	TRBJ1-2	NA	NA	CARSLEQDYVLGYTF	TGTGCCAGAAGCTTGGAGCAGGATTACGTTTTGGGCTACACCTTC
TRBV9	TRBJ1-2	NA	NA	CASQRGPGEVGYTF	TGTGCCAGCCAACGAGGGCCGGGGGAGGTTGGCTACACCTTC
TRBV6-4	TRBJ2-7	NA	TRBD2	CASSVLGLAGVLGEQYF	TGTGCCAGCAGTGTTTTGGGACTAGCGGGAGTTCTAGGCGAGCAGTACTTC
TRBV18	TRBJ1-4	NA	NA	CASSPDLTNEKLFF	TGTGCCAGCTCACCGGACCTAACTAATGAAAAACTGTTTTTT
TRBV5-1	TRBJ2-1	NA	NA	CASSLGQSSYNEQFF	TGCGCCAGCAGCTTGGGACAGAGCTCCTACAATGAGCAGTTCTTC
TRBV18	TRBJ1-5	NA	NA	CASSGGADPNQPQHF	TGTGCCAGCTCGGGGGGGGCAGATCCCAATCAGCCCCAGCATTTT